Listed here are 6 T cell receptor beta chains from one sample, sequenced in a study of CD8 T cell repertoires and HIV-1 epitope variants. TCRdb keeps only in-frame clones here, not all; method: immunoSEQ multiplex PCR. The repertoire holds about 2,900 clones, with under 85% as singletons. Their cognate antigens are unknown. The source material was cultured CD8+ T cells derived from PBMCs. The receptors shown here come from a male donor with HIV.

This chain connects TRBV11-1 to TRBJ1-2; 8 nucleotides match TRBD1. The ends lost 5 bases at V and 4 bases at J; junction bases unmatched: 9. CDR1 SGHAT and CDR2 FQDESV come from the germline V gene (reference sequence). The CDR3 has 15 amino acids. The CDR3 loop reads CASSPRPGQAYGYTF. The CDR3 DNA reads as TGTGCCAGCAGCCCCCGCCCGGGACAGGCCTATGGCTACACCTTC. Using reference TRBV11-1 and TRBJ1-2 for the parts outside the CDR3, the full variable domain is EAEVAQSPRYKITEKSQAVAFWCDPISGHATLYWYRQILGQGPELLVQFQDESVVDDSQLPKDRFSAERLKGVDSTLKIQPAELGDSAMYLCASSPRPGQAYGYTFGSGTRLTVV.

The V and J genes are TRBV6-8 and TRBJ1-2, with D uncertain. This CDR3 has 16 amino acids. With 4 bases removed from V and 4 bases from J, the gap between germline ends came to 19 bases. Germline CDR1 and CDR2: MNHGY and SAAAGT. In DNA form, the CDR3 reads TGTGCCAGCAGTTCATTCCCATCTAGAAAGACCTATGGCTACACCTTC. The encoded protein is CASSSFPSRKTYGYTF.

The J gene is TRBJ1-4, the V gene TRBV30; 8 bases line up with TRBD1. The CDR3 loop spans 15 amino acids. V lost 1 base to trimming and J lost 7 bases; unmatched junction nucleotides: 8. Germline V lookup: CDR1 GTSNPN, CDR2 SVGIG (reference sequence). The CDR3 loop reads CAWSGTGLGSEKLFF. The CDR3 region has the DNA TGTGCCTGGAGTGGGACAGGGCTGGGTAGTGAAAAACTGTTTTTT.

This clone was detected a few times. This chain connects TRBV6-5 to TRBJ1-5; TRBD1 matches 8 bases. The CDR3 has 14 amino acids. Looked up from germline, CDR1 is MNHEY and CDR2 is SVGAGI. V dropped 10 bases and J dropped 2; count of bases not matched to a gene: 7. This CDR3 reads CATSGGVRNQPQHF. CDR3 sequence (DNA): TGTGCCACATCAGGGGGCGTTCGCAATCAGCCCCAGCATTTT.

The gene calls are TRBV28 and TRBJ1-4, with D hard to call. From germline, CDR1 is MDHEN and CDR2 SYDVKM. The V end was cut by 1 base, the J end by 4 bases, with 4 bases between. This CDR3 spans 13 amino acids. The CDR3 loop reads CASSLLINEKLFF. The CDR3 DNA reads TGTGCCAGCAGTTTATTGATTAATGAAAAACTGTTTTTT.

The genes are TRBV7-2 and TRBJ1-2; possible D gene TRBD1, 6 bases. CDR3 size: 15 residues. V was shortened by 0 bases and J by 7 bases, with 15 bases between the two germline ends. Germline V gene data show CDR1 as SGHTA and CDR2 as FQGNSA. CDR3 protein: CASSLAPGRGGGYTF. DNA of the CDR3: TGTGCCAGCAGCTTAGCCCCGGGCAGGGGAGGTGGCTACACCTTC.